Shown below are 22 T cell receptor beta chains from a single sample sequenced in a study of blood T cells in healthy people across ages. Then a second PCR, running roughly 7 to 11 cycles, was carried out with a sample-barcoded 5' primer and a J-beta primer mix. MiXCR was run by TCRdb on the 5' RACE reads, yielding one entry per CDR3 protein. The data show fewer than 600,000 distinct CDR3 sequences, about a quarter seen once. Separately, the same data were catalogued under a study of T cells of mothers and their children.

The sample comprised blood. Receptors were obtained from a boy younger than 10 in good health.

Points on this clonotype: This may be a read error: a much more frequent sequence differs by one nucleotide. V usage is TRBV10-3 and J usage is TRBJ2-7; 12 bases align to TRBD2. The CDR3 spans 14 residues. Per germline, CDR1 ENHRY and CDR2 SYGVKD. The J segment lost 2 bases and the V segment lost 9 bases, leaving 5 bases of the junction unmatched. The CDR3 nucleotides read TGTGCCATAGCTCTAGCGGGGGGGGCCTACGAGCAGTACTTC. Its translation is CAIALAGGAYEQYF.

This clonotype was recorded at least ten times. The chain joins TRBV7-2 to TRBJ2-4, with 8 bases matching TRBD2. V lost 1 base, J lost 4 bases, and 3 bases stayed unmatched. The CDR3 extends over 15 amino acids. Germline-derived CDR1 and CDR2 are SGHTA and FQGNSA. CDR3: CASSLDASGKNIQYF. Here the CDR3 DNA reads TGTGCCAGCAGCTTAGATGCTAGCGGGAAAAACATTCAGTACTTC.

The chain employs TRBV3-1 and TRBJ2-1, with 14 bases aligning to TRBD2. The germline V gene has CDR1 LGHDT and CDR2 YNNKEL (reference sequence). J lost 7 bases, V lost 5 bases, and 4 bases had no gene match. The CDR3 is made up of 15 amino acids. This CDR3 is CASSWRTSGGNEQFF. The CDR3 DNA follows: TGTGCCAGCAGCTGGCGGACTAGCGGGGGGAATGAGCAGTTCTTC.

The CDR3 is CASSSPDRGSYEQYF. CDR3 bases: TGTGCCAGCAGTTCTCCGGACAGGGGCTCCTACGAGCAGTACTTC. The rearrangement joins TRBV12-3 or TRBV12-4 to TRBJ2-1; the match to TRBD1 covers 9 bases. The J call may be in error: the DNA end matches TRBJ2-7 better. The CDR3 is 15 amino acids.

The V call is TRBV6-5, the J call TRBJ2-4; D gene uncertain. The CDR3 runs 15 residues. CDR1 and CDR2 (germline): MNHEY, SVGAGI. Trimming took off 0 bases at V and 3 bases at J, with 9 bases between the two ends. The CDR3 spells CASSYSRAHKNIQYF. CDR3 sequence (DNA): TGTGCCAGCAGTTACTCACGGGCCCACAAAAACATTCAGTACTTC.

This clonotype has more than one count but fewer than ten. The chain is built from TRBV5-1 and TRBJ2-5; 8 bases fit TRBD1. The DNA end is a closer match to TRBJ2-1, so the J assignment may be wrong. CDR3 length equals 13 residues. Germline V gives CDR1 SGHRS, CDR2 YFSETQ. CDR3 amino acids: CASGQGDVGEQFF. CDR3 in DNA: TGCGCCAGCGGACAGGGTGATGTGGGAGAGCAGTTCTTC.

This clonotype has just a few counts. The rearrangement joins TRBV5-1 to TRBJ1-2; a possible D gene is TRBD1 (5 bases). The CDR3 covers 15 residues. V lost 6 bases, J lost 8 bases, and 23 bases lay in between. Germline values: CDR1 SGHRS, CDR2 YFSETQ. CDR3 residues: CASIPGTGDRGGYTF. The CDR3 nucleotides are TGCGCCAGCATCCCCGGGACGGGGGATAGAGGAGGCTACACCTTC. The whole variable domain, filled in from reference TRBV5-1 and TRBJ1-2, reads KAGVTQTPRYLIKTRGQQVTLSCSPISGHRSVSWYQQTPGQGLQFLFEYFSETQRNKGNFPGRFSGRQFSNSRSEMNVSTLELGDSALYLCASIPGTGDRGGYTFGSGTRLTVV.

This clonotype was detected a few times. For the CDR3, the DNA is TGTGCCAGCAGCTTACTGGGGGGCACTAATGAAAAACTGTTTTTT. This translates into CASSLLGGTNEKLFF. V and J are TRBV7-9 and TRBJ1-4; D is perhaps TRBD1 (6 bases). The V end was cut by 2 bases, the J end by 2 bases, with 9 bases between. This CDR3 comprises 15 residues. Germline loops: CDR1 SEHNR, CDR2 FQNEAQ (reference sequence).

In its sample, this clonotype was seen a few times. The chain recombines TRBV29-1 with TRBJ2-3; D gene uncertain. Deletions cut 3 bases from V and 3 bases from J, with 10 bases between. CDR1 is SQVTM and CDR2 is ANQGSEA in the germline V gene. The CDR3 contains 13 residues. Written as DNA, the CDR3 is TGCAGCGTTGAGCTTCGCTTGACAGATACGCAGTATTTT. Encoded protein: CSVELRLTDTQYF.

This chain links TRBV20-1 with TRBJ2-1; no definite D call. The J call is in doubt because the DNA end fits TRBJ2-5 better. Germline CDR1 reads DFQATT; CDR2 reads SNEGSKA (reference sequence). The length of the CDR3 is 14 residues. The CDR3 sequence is CSAREGKGKETQYF. DNA for the CDR3: TGCAGTGCTAGAGAGGGAAAGGGTAAAGAGACCCAGTACTTC.

J is TRBJ2-4 and V is TRBV30, with D perhaps matching TRBD1 (5 bases). Between the trimmed V and J ends, which lost 0 bases and 2 bases, there was a span of 11 bases. This CDR3 region has 15 residues. Germline CDR1 reads GTSNPN; CDR2 reads SVGIG (reference sequence). This CDR3 is CAWSVVRGTKNIQYF. CDR3 sequence (DNA): TGTGCCTGGAGTGTAGTAAGGGGAACCAAAAACATTCAGTACTTC.

The V gene is TRBV27, the J gene TRBJ2-3; D unclear. V dropped 5 bases and J dropped 4 bases, with 10 bases sitting between them. The CDR3 contains 13 residues. The germline CDR1 and CDR2 sequences are MNHEY and SMNVEV (reference sequence). This CDR3 reads CASSQENPDTQYF. The CDR3 nucleotides read TGTGCCAGCAGTCAAGAAAACCCAGATACGCAGTATTTT.

The V gene is TRBV7-9, the J gene TRBJ2-1; D call uncertain. From germline, CDR1 is SEHNR and CDR2 FQNEAQ (reference sequence). V lost 5 bases, J lost 5 bases, and 10 bases lay in between. CDR3 length: 13 residues. CDR3 sequence: CASSPPGHNEQFF. The CDR3, as DNA: TGTGCCAGCAGCCCACCCGGCCACAATGAGCAGTTCTTC.

This clonotype has more than one count but fewer than ten. The rearrangement joins TRBV29-1 to TRBJ1-1; D is unresolved. The V end was cut by 8 bases, the J end by 7 bases, with 17 bases between. The CDR3 runs 12 residues. Germline lookup yields CDR1 SQVTM and CDR2 ANQGSEA. CDR3 sequence (DNA): TGCAGCCTGGCCAGCGGGCGCGGTGAAGCTTTCTTT. Translated, it gives CSLASGRGEAFF.

The chain couples TRBV7-2 to TRBJ2-1; a possible D gene is TRBD2 (6 bases). V gave up 5 bases and J gave up 0 bases, with 14 bases separating them. CDR1 and CDR2 (germline): SGHTA, FQGNSA. This CDR3 spans 16 amino acids. CDR3 loop: CASSHYSGLSYNEQFF. The CDR3 nucleotides read TGTGCCAGCAGCCACTATAGCGGCCTCTCCTACAATGAGCAGTTCTTC.

This rearrangement joins TRBV27 to TRBJ2-3; D is unresolved. The V gene lost 5 bases and the J gene lost 3 bases, with 24 bases spanning the gap. Germline CDR1 and CDR2: MNHEY and SMNVEV (reference sequence). The CDR3 spans 18 residues. The CDR3 is CASSIKGVGVLRTDTQYF. CDR3 in DNA: TGTGCCAGCAGTATCAAGGGCGTTGGGGTTCTAAGAACAGATACGCAGTATTTT.

This chain uses TRBV5-1 with TRBJ1-2, with D hard to call. Per the germline V gene, CDR1 is SGHRS and CDR2 is YFSETQ. The CDR3 sequence is 15 residues long. With 1 base removed from V and 2 bases from J, the gap between germline ends came to 12 bases. The CDR3 coding sequence is TGCGCCAGCAGCTTGACGCCCACGCTGAACTATGGCTACACCTTC. Residues: CASSLTPTLNYGYTF.

This clonotype came up once. This rearrangement joins TRBV2 to TRBJ1-2; no clear D. Trimming left V 6 bases short and J 5 bases short, with 22 bases between. The CDR3 runs 16 residues. Germline loops: CDR1 SNHLY, CDR2 FYNNEI. The DNA of the CDR3 is TGTGCCAGCAGCGACGGAGGACCCCTTCGTCGGTATGGCTACACCTTC. This sequence encodes CASSDGGPLRRYGYTF.

This clonotype showed up just a few times. This chain joins TRBV20-1 and TRBJ1-4; D is possibly TRBD1 (6 bases). The germline V and J ends were trimmed by 0 bases and 10 bases, with 15 bases remaining between them. Looked up from germline, CDR1 is DFQATT and CDR2 is SNEGSKA (reference sequence). The CDR3 is 14 amino acids. The CDR3 spells CSARDRQVGAKLFF. DNA for the CDR3: TGCAGTGCTAGAGATCGGCAGGTGGGGGCAAAACTGTTTTTT.

CDR3 nucleotide sequence: TGTGCCAGCAGTGCGTTACCTAGCTCCTACAATGAGCAGTTCTTC. This gives the protein CASSALPSSYNEQFF. The chain employs TRBV2 and TRBJ2-1; no clear D gene. The ends were cut back, 4 bases at V and 0 bases at J, with 10 bases in the middle. Germline values: CDR1 SNHLY, CDR2 FYNNEI. This CDR3 contains 15 residues.

This clonotype was found a few times. The chain uses TRBV4-1 and TRBJ2-5; perhaps TRBD2 as D (5 bases). This CDR3 has 17 amino acids. Germline CDR1 reads MGHRA; CDR2 reads YSYEKL. V was trimmed by 0 bases and J by 2 bases, leaving 16 bases between them. The CDR3 loop is CASSQDFPRTPQETQYF. The CDR3, as DNA: TGCGCCAGCAGCCAAGATTTCCCCCGGACTCCTCAAGAGACCCAGTACTTC.

The chain links TRBV11-2 to TRBJ1-6, with D tentatively TRBD1 (6 bases). The V gene's germline CDR1 is SGHAT and CDR2 FQNNGV. The CDR3 spans 15 residues. Trimming took off 3 bases at V and 7 bases at J, with 13 bases between the two ends. The CDR3 sequence is CASSFSQGQNSPLHF. The CDR3 DNA is TGTGCCAGCAGCTTCAGCCAGGGGCAAAATTCACCCCTCCACTTT.